This T cell receptor (beta chain) originates from a study of CD8 T cells in ankylosing spondylitis. General study results and limits: Disease-linked clones, CD8+, were relatively rare in peripheral blood. It appeared that ankylosing spondylitis blood was characterized by a TCR beta motif of about eight highly homologous variants. The authors reported significant enrichment of disease-linked clones in matched ankylosing spondylitis synovial fluid.

Trimming removed 4 bases from V and 1 base from J, with 7 bases in between. CDR3 size: 13 residues. Germline values: CDR1 MNHNY, CDR2 SVGAGI (reference sequence). TCR beta libraries were made by quantitative 5'-RACE with molecular barcodes. Using its own MiXCR run on the 5' RACE reads, TCRdb lists one record per CDR3 protein. The repertoire includes fewer than 25,000 distinct CDR3 sequences, 10% to 15% of them detected once, and 30% to 45% sits in the top ten. For this clonotype: Its antigen is currently unknown.

The TCR originated in a male donor with ankylosing spondylitis or in good health (not recorded which). The chain carries TRBV6-6 and TRBJ1-1, with unresolved D. Material: blood. CDR3 amino acids: CASSSGWNTEAFF. The CDR3 bases are TGTGCCAGCAGTTCCGGCTGGAACACTGAAGCTTTCTTT.